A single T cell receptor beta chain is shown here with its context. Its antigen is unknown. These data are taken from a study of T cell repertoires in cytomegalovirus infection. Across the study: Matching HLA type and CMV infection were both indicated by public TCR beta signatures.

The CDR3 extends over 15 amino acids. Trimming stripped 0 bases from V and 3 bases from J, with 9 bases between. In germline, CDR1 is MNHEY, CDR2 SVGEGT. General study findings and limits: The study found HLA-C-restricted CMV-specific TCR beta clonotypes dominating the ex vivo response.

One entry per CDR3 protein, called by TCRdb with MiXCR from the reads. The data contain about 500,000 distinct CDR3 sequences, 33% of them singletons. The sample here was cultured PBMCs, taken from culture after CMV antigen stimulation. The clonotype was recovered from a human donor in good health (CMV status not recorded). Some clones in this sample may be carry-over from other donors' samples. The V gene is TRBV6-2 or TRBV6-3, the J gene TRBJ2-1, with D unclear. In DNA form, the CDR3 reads TGTGCCAGCAGTTACTCCCATCTAAGCTACAATGAGCAGTTCTTC. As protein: CASSYSHLSYNEQFF.